This paragraph covers one T cell receptor (beta chain) sequence. Trimming removed 2 bases at V and 8 bases at J, with 15 bases between. This CDR3 is 13 amino acids long. Germline CDR1 is GTSNPN and CDR2 is SVGIG (reference sequence). The data belong to a study of blood T cell repertoires in COVID-19. Study as a whole: Spain, Italy and the United States supplied samples that represented acute and convalescent COVID-19. Sources were T cells, B-cell-depleted T cells, or PBMCs; the material itself was cDNA or gDNA.

The authors' processing: Nucleated cell counts were estimated from reference gene primer amplification. Data came from immunoSEQ multiplex PCR; TCRdb stores just in-frame clones and leaves some out. The D gene and trimming were derived from the DNA, and the V and J assignments and clone size from that table. The table lists 100,000 to 150,000 clones, 84% of them singletons. The TCR comes from a woman of 80 years or more with acute or convalescent COVID-19. The genes are TRBV30 and TRBJ1-1; weak D call: TRBD1 (5 bases). The sample was peripheral blood. CDR3 in amino acids: CAWSLGAEREAFF. CDR3 DNA: TGTGCCTGGAGTTTAGGGGCCGAGAGGGAAGCTTTCTTT.